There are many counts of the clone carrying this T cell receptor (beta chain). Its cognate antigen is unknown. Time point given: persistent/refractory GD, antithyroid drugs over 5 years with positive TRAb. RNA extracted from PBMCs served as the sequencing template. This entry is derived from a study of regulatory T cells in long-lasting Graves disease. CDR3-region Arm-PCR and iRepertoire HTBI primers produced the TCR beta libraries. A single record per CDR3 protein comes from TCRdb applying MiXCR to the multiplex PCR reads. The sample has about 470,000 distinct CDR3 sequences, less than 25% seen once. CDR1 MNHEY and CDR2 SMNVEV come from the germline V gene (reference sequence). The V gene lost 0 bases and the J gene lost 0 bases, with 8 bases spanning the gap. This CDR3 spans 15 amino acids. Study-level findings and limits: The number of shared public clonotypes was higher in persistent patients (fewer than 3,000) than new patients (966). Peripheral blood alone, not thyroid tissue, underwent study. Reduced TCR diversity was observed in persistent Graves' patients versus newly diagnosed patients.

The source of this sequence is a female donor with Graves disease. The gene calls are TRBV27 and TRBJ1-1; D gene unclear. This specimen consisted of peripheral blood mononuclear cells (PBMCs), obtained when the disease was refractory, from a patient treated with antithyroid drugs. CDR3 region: CASSLSWNLNTEAFF. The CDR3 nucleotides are TGTGCCAGCAGTTTATCATGGAATTTGAACACTGAAGCTTTCTTT.